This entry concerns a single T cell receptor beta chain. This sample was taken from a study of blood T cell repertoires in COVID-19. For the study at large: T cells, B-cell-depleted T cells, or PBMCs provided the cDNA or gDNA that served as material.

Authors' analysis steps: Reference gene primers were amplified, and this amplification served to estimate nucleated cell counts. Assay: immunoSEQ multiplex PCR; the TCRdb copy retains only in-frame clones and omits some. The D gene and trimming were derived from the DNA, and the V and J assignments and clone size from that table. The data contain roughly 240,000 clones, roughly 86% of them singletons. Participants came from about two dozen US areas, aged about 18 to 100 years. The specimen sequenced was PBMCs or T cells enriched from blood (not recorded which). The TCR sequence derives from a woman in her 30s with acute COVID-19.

The CDR3 DNA is TGTGCCATCAGCGGAGGGATCGAGCAGTACTTC. It is translated as CAISGGIEQYF. This chain links TRBV10-3 with TRBJ2-7; a possible D gene is TRBD2 (6 bases). The germline gives CDR1 ENHRY, CDR2 SYGVKD. V gave up 6 bases and J gave up 6 bases, with 9 bases separating them. The CDR3 has 11 amino acids.